The 19 T cell receptor beta chains given below trace back to one sample, sequenced in a study of Graves' ophthalmopathy and Graves' hyperthyroidism. RNA transcripts served as template for amplifying TCR beta CDR3 sequences. An initial RT-PCR round employing HTBI primers preceded a second-round multiplex PCR. In TCRdb, the multiplex PCR reads were re-called with MiXCR into one record per CDR3 protein. The data contain around 1.1 million distinct CDR3 sequences, 35% to 40% of them seen just once; the ten biggest clones take up over 8.5%. The sample was peripheral blood or thyroid tissue (not recorded which). The receptors come from an adult man with Graves' hyperthyroidism.

V and J are TRBV19 and TRBJ1-5; perhaps TRBD1 as D (6 bases). V was clipped by 3 bases and J by 3 bases, with 12 bases between them. The CDR3 contains 15 residues. Germline assignment: CDR1 LNHDA and CDR2 SQIVND (reference sequence). In DNA, the CDR3 is TGTGCCAGTAGTATTATCGGACAGCTCAATCAGCCCCAGCATTTT. Translating gives CASSIIGQLNQPQHF.

The genes are TRBV2 and TRBJ1-5, with TRBD1 matching over 7 bases. The CDR3 length is 16 residues. Trimming removed 2 bases from V and 4 bases from J; junction bases left unmatched: 8. Germline V CDR1 and CDR2: SNHLY, FYNNEI. The CDR3 here is CASSEPPGQNNQPQHF. CDR3 DNA sequence: TGTGCCAGCAGTGAACCACCGGGACAGAATAATCAGCCCCAGCATTTT.

About this clonotype itself: One end of the junction varies from germline; a read error may be responsible. The CDR3 protein is CASSVTGMGQPQHF. The CDR3 nucleotides read TGTGCCAGCAGCGTAACAGGGATGGGACAGCCCCAGCATTTT. V usage is TRBV7-3 and J usage is TRBJ1-5, with D possibly TRBD1 on 6 matching bases. The CDR3 has 14 residues. Germline assignment: CDR1 SGHTA and CDR2 FQGTGA.

This clonotype was observed many times. The V gene is TRBV12-3 or TRBV12-4, the J gene TRBJ2-7, with unresolved D. The V end lost 7 bases, the J end lost 6 bases, and 16 bases lay between the germline ends. The CDR3 contains 13 residues. CDR3 sequence reads: CASTLGLWGEQYF. In DNA form, the CDR3 reads TGTGCCAGCACCCTTGGCCTGTGGGGCGAGCAGTACTTC.

This clonotype has just one count. The V and J genes are TRBV19 and TRBJ1-4; TRBD1 agrees at 7 bases. The CDR3 extends over 17 amino acids. V trimming: 9 bases; J trimming: 5 bases; junction bases outside the gene matches: 18. Germline lookup yields CDR1 LNHDA and CDR2 SQIVND (reference sequence). CDR3 DNA: TGTGCCAGGGATACTGTGGCCGACTGGGACAGCAATGAAAAACTGTTTTTT. It codes for CARDTVADWDSNEKLFF.

The table lists this clonotype with many counts. The CDR3 DNA reads as TGTGCCAGCAGCAAATCCCGGGACAGGGGTGCCGAGCAGTACTTC. Translation gives CASSKSRDRGAEQYF. V gene TRBV7-6 combines with J gene TRBJ2-7; 10 bases line up with TRBD1. V dropped 5 bases and J dropped 6; count of bases not matched to a gene: 10. The germline gives CDR1 SGHVS, CDR2 FNYEAQ. CDR3 length equals 15 residues.

The chain uses TRBV12-3 or TRBV12-4 and TRBJ2-1, with TRBD1 matching over 7 bases. Trimming removed 3 bases from V and 9 bases from J; junction bases left unmatched: 14. The CDR3 sequence is 16 residues long. For the CDR3, the DNA is TGTGCCAGCAGTTTCCCACGGGACAGCGACGAACGTGAGCAGTTCTTC. Encoded protein: CASSFPRDSDEREQFF.

The chain uses TRBV12-3 or TRBV12-4 and TRBJ1-1; TRBD1 agrees at 9 bases. This CDR3 has 16 amino acids. V shed 3 bases and J 1 base; nucleotides not matched to a gene: 6. CDR3: CASSFMGQGGNTEAFF. CDR3 DNA sequence: TGTGCCAGCAGTTTCATGGGACAGGGTGGGAACACTGAAGCTTTCTTT.

With respect to this clonotype: One end of the junction varies from germline; a read error may be responsible. The chain carries TRBV25-1 and TRBJ1-1, with D unresolved. Germline V CDR1 and CDR2: MGHDK, SYGVNS. The CDR3 covers 12 residues. CDR3 sequence (DNA): TGTGCCAGCAGTGGGCTCGACACTGAAGCTTCCTTT. It specifies CASSGLDTEASF.

This chain connects TRBV29-1 to TRBJ2-2; possibly TRBD1 or TRBD2 for D (6 bases each). Per germline, CDR1 SQVTM and CDR2 ANQGSEA. Trimming took 7 bases from V and 5 from J, leaving 20 bases between them. CDR3 length: 15 amino acids. The CDR3 sequence: CSGQGSGAETGELFF. In DNA, the CDR3 is TGCAGCGGCCAGGGGTCGGGGGCAGAGACCGGGGAGCTGTTTTTT.

The J gene is TRBJ2-3, the V gene TRBV7-9, with D unresolved. Germline CDR1 is SEHNR and CDR2 is FQNEAQ (reference sequence). CDR3 length equals 13 residues. The ends were cut back, 5 bases at V and 12 bases at J, with 18 bases in the middle. For the CDR3, the DNA is TGTGCCAGCAGCATGGAGAATGGGCAAGACCAGTATTTT. Translation: CASSMENGQDQYF. Based on the CDR3 plus reference TRBV7-9 and TRBJ2-3, the full variable domain is DTGVSQNPRHKITKRGQNVTFRCDPISEHNRLYWYRQTLGQGPEFLTYFQNEAQLEKSRLLSDRFSAERPKGSFSTLEIQRTEQGDSAMYLCASSMENGQDQYFGPGTRLTVL.

V usage is TRBV12-3 or TRBV12-4 and J usage is TRBJ1-6; the D is unclear. This CDR3 spans 11 amino acids. CDR3 sequence (DNA): TGTCCCGCTGGGGTGCCAGGTGTCCTCCACTTT. Translating it yields CPAGVPGVLHF.

This CDR3 reads CASSLDWTGPYEQYF. In DNA form, the CDR3 reads TGTGCCAGCAGCTTGGACTGGACAGGTCCTTACGAGCAGTACTTC. This chain connects TRBV2 to TRBJ2-7, with 7 bases fitting TRBD1. The CDR3 extends over 15 amino acids. Per the germline V gene, CDR1 is SNHLY and CDR2 is FYNNEI. Germline trimming cut 6 bases from V and 4 bases from J; bases unmatched to any gene: 12.

J is TRBJ2-7 and V is TRBV15; unclear D gene. Trimming stripped 3 bases from V and 5 bases from J, with 17 bases between. The V gene's germline CDR1 is LNHNV and CDR2 YYDKDF (reference sequence). The CDR3 has 15 amino acids. The CDR3 sequence is CATSSLGVRQDEQYF. The CDR3 bases are TGTGCCACCAGCAGCTTGGGTGTCCGGCAGGACGAGCAGTACTTC.

The chain joins TRBV12-3 or TRBV12-4 to TRBJ1-2, with 7 bases lining up with TRBD1. The CDR3 covers 13 residues. V trimming: 6 bases; J trimming: 6 bases; junction bases outside the gene matches: 7. The CDR3 DNA follows: TGTGCCAGCAGCCTCCGGGACAGAAATGGCTACACCTTC. It is translated as CASSLRDRNGYTF.

This clonotype was seen at least ten times. The junction departs from the called germline gene at one end, perhaps through a read error. This chain uses TRBV2 with TRBJ2-3; D is ambiguous. Germline V CDR1 and CDR2: SNHLY, FYNNEI. This CDR3 has 13 residues. DNA of the CDR3: TGTGCCAGCAGTGAAGTTAGCACGGATACGCAGTATTTT. Amino acid sequence: CASSEVSTDTQYF.

This clonotype was observed a few times. V usage is TRBV20-1 and J usage is TRBJ1-2, with D perhaps matching TRBD1 (6 bases). Germline-derived CDR1 and CDR2 are DFQATT and SNEGSKA (reference sequence). V dropped 5 bases and J dropped 3 bases, with 13 bases sitting between them. This CDR3 contains 13 residues. Written as DNA, the CDR3 is TGCAGTGCTCCTCGACAGGTCCACTATGGCTACACCTTC. Translating gives CSAPRQVHYGYTF.

V usage is TRBV12-3 or TRBV12-4 and J usage is TRBJ1-6; D unclear. Trimming stripped 6 bases from V and 8 bases from J, with 17 bases between. The CDR3 length is 15 residues. The CDR3 DNA is TGTGCCAGCAGCGTAGTCCCGTGGGTGGATTCACCCCTCCACTTT. Its protein product is CASSVVPWVDSPLHF.

The table lists this clonotype with a few counts. The chain joins TRBV7-7 to TRBJ2-2; 8 bases match TRBD2. With 2 bases clipped from V and 7 bases from J, the junction kept 6 bases outside the gene matches. The CDR3 has 15 residues. Germline V CDR1 and CDR2: SSHAT, FNYEAQ (reference sequence). For the CDR3, the DNA is TGTGCCAGCAGCTTACGGGAGGGCCCTAGCGGGGAGCTGTTTTTT. It encodes CASSLREGPSGELFF.